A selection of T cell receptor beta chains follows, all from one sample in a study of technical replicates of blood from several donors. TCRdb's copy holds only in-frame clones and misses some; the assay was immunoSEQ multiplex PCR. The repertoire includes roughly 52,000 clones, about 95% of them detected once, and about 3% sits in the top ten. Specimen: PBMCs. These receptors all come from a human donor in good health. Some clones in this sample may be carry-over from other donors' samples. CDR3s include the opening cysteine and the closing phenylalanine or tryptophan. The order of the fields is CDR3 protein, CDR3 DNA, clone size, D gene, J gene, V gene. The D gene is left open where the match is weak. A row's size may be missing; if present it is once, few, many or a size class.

CASSARTGNHTGELFF | TGTGCCAGCAGCGCACGGACAGGGAATCACACCGGGGAGCTGTTTTTT | NA | TRBD1 | TRBJ2-2 | TRBV7-9
CASSQVSQVPYNEQFF | TGCGCCAGCAGCCAAGTGAGTCAAGTTCCCTACAATGAGCAGTTCTTC | NA | NA | TRBJ2-1 | TRBV4-3
CASSTRQGIDYGYTF | TGTGCCAGCAGCACACGACAGGGTATAGACTATGGCTACACCTTC | NA | TRBD1 | TRBJ1-2 | TRBV5-4
CASSDSEGSREQYF | TGTGCCAGCAGTGACTCGGAGGGCTCCCGTGAGCAGTACTTC | NA | NA | TRBJ2-7 | TRBV6-4
CAISDQTGVSEQFF | TGTGCCATCAGTGACCAGACAGGGGTTAGTGAGCAGTTCTTC | NA | TRBD1 | TRBJ2-1 | TRBV10-3
CSVGGVQTNTEAFF | TGCAGCGTTGGGGGCGTCCAGACGAACACTGAAGCTTTCTTT | NA | NA | TRBJ1-1 | TRBV29-1
CASSSGGPSNEQFF | TGTGCCAGCAGCTCCGGGGGGCCATCCAATGAGCAGTTCTTC | NA | NA | TRBJ2-1 | TRBV11-2
CASSPRQPYWADTQYF | TGTGCCAGCAGTCCTAGACAGCCATATTGGGCAGATACGCAGTATTTT | NA | NA | TRBJ2-3 | TRBV27
CASRATGGAKNIQYF | TGTGCCAGCAGAGCCACCGGAGGGGCCAAAAACATTCAGTACTTC | NA | NA | TRBJ2-4 | TRBV28
CASSLVAGSTDTQYF | TGTGCCAGCAGCTTAGTTGCCGGGAGCACAGATACGCAGTATTTT | NA | NA | TRBJ2-3 | TRBV7-2
CASSPGWGGNTEAFF | TGTGCCAGCAGCCCAGGTTGGGGGGGGAACACTGAAGCTTTCTTT | NA | NA | TRBJ1-1 | TRBV7-9
CASSPLPRGVAGTQYF | TGCGCCAGCAGCCCCTTACCGCGGGGGGTAGCGGGAACGCAGTATTTT | NA | TRBD2 | TRBJ2-3 | TRBV4-1
CASSSRGQANTGNTIYF | TGTGCCAGCAGCTCAAGAGGACAGGCGAATACTGGAAACACCATATATTTT | NA | TRBD1 | TRBJ1-3 | TRBV7-9
CASSQSSYNSPLHF | TGTGCCAGCTCACAGAGCTCCTATAATTCACCCCTCCACTTT | NA | NA | TRBJ1-6 | TRBV18
CASSPTTRGTEAFF | TGCGCCAGCAGCCCAACCACGCGGGGTACTGAAGCTTTCTTT | NA | NA | TRBJ1-1 | TRBV5-1
CASQETERSGYTF | TGTGCCAGCCAAGAGACAGAGCGCTCTGGCTACACCTTC | NA | NA | TRBJ1-2 | TRBV7-9
CASNTGDRGTETQYF | TGCGCCAGCAACACTGGGGACAGGGGTACGGAGACCCAGTACTTC | NA | TRBD1 | TRBJ2-5 | TRBV5-1
CASSLTGGRTGELFF | TGTGCCAGCAGCTTAACTGGGGGCCGGACCGGGGAGCTGTTTTTT | NA | NA | TRBJ2-2 | TRBV7-7
CASSKEDRGQVTQYF | TGTGCCAGCAGCAAAGAGGACAGGGGGCAGGTGACCCAGTACTTC | NA | NA | TRBJ2-5 | TRBV21-1
CATSRDQGSLETQYF | TGTGCCACCAGCAGAGATCAGGGCAGCCTAGAGACCCAGTACTTC | NA | NA | TRBJ2-5 | TRBV15
CASSQVMVVRTNEKLFF | TGTGCCAGCAGCCAAGTGATGGTTGTGCGAACTAATGAAAAACTGTTTTTT | NA | NA | TRBJ1-4 | TRBV4-2
CASSQFLGTGHGYTF | TGTGCCAGCAGTCAATTCCTGGGGACAGGGCATGGCTACACCTTC | NA | TRBD1 | TRBJ1-2 | TRBV27
CASSPAMTGWGEAFF | TGTGCCAGCAGTCCCGCAATGACAGGGTGGGGTGAAGCTTTCTTT | NA | TRBD1 | TRBJ1-1 | TRBV6-5
CASSQEGSRGWDSPLHF | TGTGCCAGCAGCCAAGAAGGTTCAAGAGGGTGGGATTCACCCCTCCACTTT | NA | NA | TRBJ1-6 | TRBV14
CSVRQGMNTEAFF | TGCAGCGTCAGACAGGGTATGAACACTGAAGCTTTCTTT | NA | TRBD1 | TRBJ1-1 | TRBV29-1
CASSLDLAGEQFF | TGTGCCAGCAGCTTAGATCTAGCGGGGGAGCAGTTCTTC | once | TRBD2 | TRBJ2-1 | TRBV11-3
CASSLLGRRLQYF | TGTGCCAGCAGCCTTCTTGGAAGGCGGCTGCAGTATTTT | NA | NA | TRBJ2-3 | TRBV5-6
CASSTPLRRSSYNEQFF | TGTGCCAGCAGCACGCCGCTAAGGCGGAGCTCCTACAATGAGCAGTTCTTC | NA | NA | TRBJ2-1 | TRBV7-9
CASSVGTGLYEQYF | TGTGCCAGTAGTGTCGGGACAGGCCTCTACGAGCAGTACTTC | NA | TRBD1 | TRBJ2-7 | TRBV19
CASSRRDRGWGYTF | TGCGCCAGCAGCCGGAGGGACAGGGGTTGGGGCTACACCTTC | once | TRBD1 | TRBJ1-2 | TRBV4-3
CASSSETQYF | TGTGCCAGCAGCTCGGAGACCCAGTACTTC | NA | NA | TRBJ2-5 | TRBV7-9
CASSRGTGSTDTQYF | TGTGCCAGCAGTCGCGGGACAGGGAGCACAGATACGCAGTATTTT | once | TRBD1 | TRBJ2-3 | TRBV7-9
CASSQAGGQPQHF | TGTGCCAGCAGCCAGGCCGGGGGTCAGCCCCAGCATTTT | once | NA | TRBJ1-5 | TRBV7-3
CASSGELGRGSGNQPQHF | TGTGCCAGCAGTGGGGAGTTGGGCAGGGGCTCGGGCAATCAGCCCCAGCATTTT | NA | NA | TRBJ1-5 | TRBV2
CASRRVDNSPLHF | TGTGCCAGCAGGAGGGTGGATAATTCACCCCTCCACTTT | NA | NA | TRBJ1-6 | TRBV27
CASGKTDSTDTQYF | TGTGCCAGCGGAAAGACAGATTCCACAGATACGCAGTATTTT | NA | NA | TRBJ2-3 | TRBV6-1
CASSFPAGSVEQFF | TGTGCCAGCAGCTTTCCTGCGGGATCAGTCGAGCAGTTCTTC | NA | NA | TRBJ2-1 | TRBV7-9
CASSLLGGAVSYEQYF | TGTGCCAGTAGTTTACTGGGGGGAGCGGTCTCCTACGAGCAGTACTTC | NA | NA | TRBJ2-7 | TRBV19
CASSATGPGEKLFF | TGTGCCAGCAGCGCGACAGGGCCGGGGGAAAAACTGTTTTTT | NA | TRBD1 | TRBJ1-4 | TRBV7-9
CASSLLVSEAFF | TGTGCCAGCTCACTTCTTGTTTCTGAAGCTTTCTTT | NA | NA | TRBJ1-1 | TRBV18
CASSASGQIYGYTF | TGTGCCAGCAGCGCCTCGGGACAGATCTATGGCTACACCTTC | NA | TRBD1 | TRBJ1-2 | TRBV9
CARSLSRLPNTGELFF | TGTGCCAGAAGCCTCTCAAGACTACCGAACACCGGGGAGCTGTTTTTT | NA | NA | TRBJ2-2 | TRBV5-3
CASSHVNRFEAFF | TGTGCCAGCAGCCACGTGAACAGGTTTGAAGCTTTCTTT | NA | NA | TRBJ1-1 | TRBV14
CASRVQPQHF | TGTGCCAGCCGGGTTCAGCCCCAGCATTTT | NA | NA | TRBJ1-5 | TRBV9
CASSQRTSGGYQETQYF | TGCGCCAGCAGCCAACGAACTAGCGGGGGGTACCAAGAGACCCAGTACTTC | NA | TRBD2 | TRBJ2-5 | TRBV4-1
CASSPTLASSYNEQFF | TGTGCCAGCAGCCCCACGCTAGCGAGCTCCTACAATGAGCAGTTCTTC | NA | NA | TRBJ2-1 | TRBV7-2
CASSLGATETQYF | TGTGCCAGCAGCTTAGGGGCAACGGAGACCCAGTACTTC | NA | NA | TRBJ2-5 | TRBV7-3